Listed here are 32 T cell receptor beta chains from one sample, sequenced in a study of blood T cell repertoires in COVID-19. Data came from immunoSEQ multiplex PCR; TCRdb stores just in-frame clones and leaves some out. The data show some 300,000 clones, with about 91% seen just once and 5.5% to 8% held by the top ten. The sequenced sample was peripheral blood. These receptors all stem from a woman in her thirties who had recovered from COVID-19.

In this sample, this clone turned up once. The chain combines TRBV5-1 with TRBJ2-3; 14 nucleotides align to TRBD2. V lost 4 bases, J lost 4 bases, and 11 bases stayed unmatched. The germline CDR1 and CDR2 sequences are SGHRS and YFSETQ. The CDR3 contains 18 residues. The CDR3 here is CASSPQPTSGGVADTQYF. The CDR3 bases are TGCGCCAGCAGCCCGCAACCGACTAGCGGGGGGGTTGCAGATACGCAGTATTTT.

V and J are TRBV7-2 and TRBJ2-1; 9 positions match TRBD2. This CDR3 has 15 amino acids. V shed 1 base, J shed 6 bases, and the junction held 4 bases outside the gene matches. Per germline, CDR1 SGHTA and CDR2 FQGNSA. The CDR3 DNA is TGTGCCAGCAGCTTAGATAGCGGGGGCAGCAATGAGCAGTTCTTC. Its translation: CASSLDSGGSNEQFF.

J is TRBJ1-5 and V is TRBV5-1; no firm D call. CDR1 is SGHRS, CDR2 YFSETQ, per germline. Trimming took 0 bases from V and 5 from J, leaving 6 bases between them. The CDR3 length is 13 residues. The CDR3 nucleotides read TGCGCCAGCAGCTTGGCCGGGTATCAGCCCCAGCATTTT. This translates into CASSLAGYQPQHF.

This clone showed up just once. V and J are TRBV19 and TRBJ1-5; D is ambiguous. V shed 10 bases and J shed 1 base, with 8 bases lying between them. In germline, CDR1 is LNHDA, CDR2 SQIVND (reference sequence). The CDR3 runs 12 residues. The CDR3 bases are TGTGCCACCGGGGAAAGCAATCAGCCCCAGCATTTT. Amino acids: CATGESNQPQHF.

CDR3 residues: CASSYQQTTEAFF. As DNA, the CDR3 is TGTGCCAGCAGTTACCAACAAACCACTGAAGCTTTCTTT. This sequence joins TRBV6-5 and TRBJ1-1; no clear D gene. Trimming shortened V by 2 bases and J by 4 bases, and 8 bases separated the two germline ends. Germline CDR1 and CDR2: MNHEY and SVGAGI. This CDR3 spans 13 amino acids.

This chain uses TRBV6-2 or TRBV6-3 with TRBJ2-2; TRBD2 agrees at 11 bases. V lost 5 bases to trimming and J lost 3 bases; unmatched junction nucleotides: 14. The germline CDR1 and CDR2 sequences are MNHEY and SVGEGT. The CDR3 is 19 residues long. The CDR3 sequence is CASSKLAGGPLGDTGELFF. Here the CDR3 DNA reads TGTGCCAGCAGTAAGCTAGCGGGGGGACCCCTCGGGGACACCGGGGAGCTGTTTTTT.

The gene calls are TRBV7-8 and TRBJ1-5; 9 bases are shared with TRBD1. Germline CDR1 and CDR2: SGHVS and FQNEAQ. The ends lost 8 bases at V and 7 bases at J; junction bases unmatched: 6. The CDR3 length is 13 residues. The CDR3 reads CASGVDRGQPQHF. The CDR3 nucleotides are TGTGCCAGCGGAGTCGACAGGGGGCAGCCCCAGCATTTT.

This clone was picked up a small number of times. The chain uses TRBV5-4 and TRBJ1-5, with D hard to call. V lost 4 bases and J lost 5, with 10 bases in between. In germline, CDR1 is SGHNT, CDR2 YYREEE (reference sequence). This CDR3 comprises 13 residues. CDR3 nucleotide sequence: TGTGCCAGCAGCGCATCCGGGGATCAGCCCCAGCATTTT. Its translation is CASSASGDQPQHF.

The chain combines TRBV5-1 with TRBJ2-5; the match to TRBD2 covers 11 bases. CDR3 size: 15 residues. Germline-derived CDR1 and CDR2 are SGHRS and YFSETQ. After removal of 4 bases from V and 5 bases from J, the junction contained 7 bases not matched to a gene. CDR3 in DNA: TGCGCCAGCAGCCTTTTAGCGGGGGGGCCGGAGACCCAGTACTTC. This sequence encodes CASSLLAGGPETQYF. Complete variable domain (other parts from reference TRBV5-1 and TRBJ2-5): KAGVTQTPRYLIKTRGQQVTLSCSPISGHRSVSWYQQTPGQGLQFLFEYFSETQRNKGNFPGRFSGRQFSNSRSEMNVSTLELGDSALYLCASSLLAGGPETQYFGPGTRLLVL.

The chain uses TRBV12-3 or TRBV12-4 and TRBJ2-7, with 8 bases matching TRBD1. The CDR3 runs to 13 residues. The trim removed 8 bases at V and 4 bases at J, leaving 7 bases unmatched. This chain's CDR3 is CASQPGTGYEQYF. CDR3 coding DNA: TGTGCCAGCCAGCCCGGGACAGGATACGAGCAGTACTTC.

The rearrangement uses TRBV3-1 (or the pseudogene TRBV3-2) and TRBJ2-7; 12 bases line up with TRBD2. Germline V gene sequence: CDR1 LGHDT, CDR2 YNNKEL (reference sequence). This CDR3 is 15 amino acids long. Losses at the gene ends were 5 bases for V and 3 bases for J; bases not matched to a gene: 5. The CDR3 sequence is CASSFPTSGGYEQYF. Here the CDR3 DNA reads TGTGCCAGCAGCTTTCCGACTAGCGGGGGCTACGAGCAGTACTTC.

The CDR3 loop is CSVDSGAGTEAFF. In DNA, the CDR3 is TGCAGCGTTGATTCAGGGGCAGGCACTGAAGCTTTCTTT. The rearrangement joins TRBV29-1 to TRBJ1-1; maybe TRBD1 (6 bases). Germline CDR1 and CDR2: SQVTM and ANQGSEA. The germline V and J ends were trimmed by 3 bases and 4 bases, with 12 bases remaining between them. The CDR3 runs 13 residues.

V is TRBV11-2 and J is TRBJ2-2; the D gene is possibly TRBD2 (5 bases). The germline CDR1 and CDR2 sequences are SGHAT and FQNNGV. The CDR3 runs 13 residues. With 5 bases removed from V and 6 bases from J, the gap between germline ends came to 10 bases. CDR3 region: CASSHGIAGELFF. The CDR3, as DNA: TGTGCCAGCAGCCACGGGATCGCCGGGGAGCTGTTTTTT.

The V gene is TRBV10-3, the J gene TRBJ1-5; 7 bases match TRBD1. The CDR3 runs to 16 residues. Trimming took 2 bases from V and 3 from J; bases not matched to a gene: 7. Germline lookup yields CDR1 ENHRY and CDR2 SYGVKD. The CDR3 is CAISEGGTADNQPQHF. The DNA of the CDR3 is TGTGCCATCAGTGAGGGGGGGACAGCCGACAATCAGCCCCAGCATTTT.

The chain combines TRBV3-1 (or the pseudogene TRBV3-2) with TRBJ1-2; 7 nucleotides line up with TRBD1. This CDR3 has 14 amino acids. Germline-derived CDR1 and CDR2 are LGHDT and YNNKEL (reference sequence). V was clipped by 3 bases and J by 7 bases; unmatched bases: 8. The CDR3 DNA reads TGTGCCAGCAGCCAGCAACAGGGGCCGGGTGGCTACACCTTC. Translation gives CASSQQQGPGGYTF.

With regard to this clone: The identical CDR3 is also encoded by other nucleotide sequences in the sample. The genes are TRBV5-1 and TRBJ2-5; 7 positions agree with TRBD2. The CDR3 contains 14 residues. V trimming: 3 bases; J trimming: 0 bases; junction bases outside the gene matches: 2. Germline V CDR1 and CDR2: SGHRS, YFSETQ. The chain's CDR3 is CASSSGTNQETQYF. The DNA for the CDR3 is TGCGCCAGCAGCTCAGGGACTAACCAAGAGACCCAGTACTTC.

The rearrangement links TRBV18 to TRBJ1-2, with 9 bases that match TRBD1. The germline CDR1 and CDR2 sequences are KGHSH and LQKENI. The ends lost 4 bases at V and 4 bases at J; junction bases unmatched: 10. This CDR3 is 16 amino acids long. The CDR3 sequence: CASSQIQGAMGYGYTF. CDR3 coding DNA: TGTGCCAGCTCACAAATACAGGGGGCAATGGGCTATGGCTACACCTTC.

The chain has TRBV6-5 and TRBJ1-2; the match to TRBD1 covers 8 bases. The CDR3 has 13 amino acids. Germline assignment: CDR1 MNHEY and CDR2 SVGAGI. V lost 4 bases, J lost 7 bases, and 5 bases stayed unmatched. Written as DNA, the CDR3 is TGTGCCAGCAGTTCTCAGGGGGCAGGTGGCTACACCTTC. Amino acids: CASSSQGAGGYTF.

The V gene is TRBV21-1, the J gene TRBJ1-4; TRBD1, the table's D call, was not compared with the DNA. TRBV21-1 constitutes a pseudogene. This CDR3 comprises 16 residues. The CDR3 loop reads CASSTPEQGCVEKLFF. The CDR3 nucleotides read TGTGCCAGCAGCACCCCGGAACAGGGTTGTGTCGAAAAACTGTTTTTT.

The genes are TRBV5-6 and TRBJ1-2; the D is unclear. CDR3 size: 14 residues. Germline V gene lookup returns CDR1 SGHDT and CDR2 YYEEEE. V was cut by 0 bases and J by 4 bases, with 10 bases left in between. Here the CDR3 DNA reads TGTGCCAGCAGCTTGGCCGTGGCGGGCTATGGCTACACCTTC. Translating gives CASSLAVAGYGYTF.

The V call is TRBV28, the J call TRBJ1-2, with a tentative D call TRBD1 (5 bases). V was trimmed by 3 bases and J by 3 bases, leaving 17 bases between them. This CDR3 is 16 amino acids long. In germline, CDR1 is MDHEN, CDR2 SYDVKM. CDR3 in DNA: TGTGCCAGCAGTTTTCGCTTGGGGCAGATGGACTATGGCTACACCTTC. Its protein is CASSFRLGQMDYGYTF.

This clone occurred once. The V and J genes are TRBV7-3 and TRBJ2-7, with 10 nucleotides matching TRBD1. Germline CDR1 SGHTA, CDR2 FQGTGA. V dropped 5 bases and J dropped 4; count of bases not matched to a gene: 8. This CDR3 is built from 15 residues. The CDR3 spells CASSAPGQGTYEQYF. Written as DNA, the CDR3 is TGTGCCAGCAGCGCTCCGGGACAGGGGACTTACGAGCAGTACTTC.

The table lists this clone with a count of one. The chain uses TRBV7-9 and TRBJ1-1; TRBD1 matches 8 bases. Germline assignment: CDR1 SEHNR and CDR2 FQNEAQ (reference sequence). The CDR3 is 12 residues long. With 6 bases clipped from V and 6 bases from J, the junction kept 3 bases outside the gene matches. The CDR3 bases are TGTGCCAGCAGGGAACAGGGGGCTGAAGCTTTCTTT. Translating gives CASREQGAEAFF.

J is TRBJ2-7 and V is TRBV6-1; 12 bases align to TRBD2. The CDR3 loop spans 18 amino acids. V dropped 2 bases and J dropped 6; count of bases not matched to a gene: 14. Germline values: CDR1 MNHNS, CDR2 SASEGT. This CDR3 reads CASSEHGLAGGIRPEQYF. The CDR3 nucleotides read TGTGCCAGCAGTGAACATGGGCTAGCGGGGGGGATTCGACCCGAGCAGTACTTC.

The chain combines TRBV5-1 with TRBJ2-7; TRBD2 is a possible D gene (6 bases). The CDR3 loop spans 14 amino acids. Germline CDR1 and CDR2: SGHRS and YFSETQ. Trimming cost V 0 bases and J 6 bases, with 13 bases left between them. This CDR3 is CASSLGDLESEQYF. CDR3 nucleotide sequence: TGCGCCAGCAGCTTGGGGGACTTGGAGTCCGAGCAGTACTTC.

The J gene is TRBJ2-5, the V gene TRBV7-3; D is uncertain. The CDR3 loop spans 13 amino acids. V was shortened by 5 bases and J by 0 bases, with 7 bases between the two germline ends. Germline V gene sequence: CDR1 SGHTA, CDR2 FQGTGA. For the CDR3, the DNA is TGTGCCAGCAGCCCTACCCACCAAGAGACCCAGTACTTC. Translated: CASSPTHQETQYF. The full variable domain, completed using reference TRBV7-3 and TRBJ2-5, is GAGVSQTPSNKVTEKGKYVELRCDPISGHTALYWYRQSLGQGPEFLIYFQGTGAADDSGLPNDRFFAVRPEGSVSTLKIQRTERGDSAVYLCASSPTHQETQYFGPGTRLLVL.

This clone appeared a few times. The chain joins TRBV10-3 to TRBJ1-1; 7 bases line up with TRBD1. The germline V gene has CDR1 ENHRY and CDR2 SYGVKD. This CDR3 is 14 amino acids long. J lost 4 bases, V lost 3 bases, and 5 bases had no gene match. The CDR3 region is CAISDDRASTEAFF. The CDR3 DNA reads as TGTGCCATCAGTGACGACAGGGCGAGCACTGAAGCTTTCTTT.

The chain joins TRBV19 to TRBJ2-7; 9 nucleotides match TRBD2. The CDR3 spans 15 residues. Germline CDR1 LNHDA, CDR2 SQIVND (reference sequence). Trimming cost V 8 bases and J 0 bases; bases outside gene matches: 8. The CDR3 sequence: CASRSGGTSSYEQYF. In DNA, the CDR3 is TGTGCCAGTCGAAGCGGGGGGACGAGCTCCTACGAGCAGTACTTC.

This clone was picked up one time. The rearrangement uses TRBV29-1 and TRBJ2-1; no clear D. Trimming removed 4 bases at V and 0 bases at J, with 13 bases between. Looked up from germline, CDR1 is SQVTM and CDR2 is ANQGSEA. This CDR3 comprises 15 residues. CDR3 region: CSVALGPSSYNEQFF. The CDR3 DNA follows: TGCAGCGTTGCTCTGGGCCCGAGCTCCTACAATGAGCAGTTCTTC.

V is TRBV4-1 and J is TRBJ1-1; D is undetermined. Trimming cost V 1 base and J 0 bases, with 9 bases left between them. The CDR3 has 15 amino acids. Germline lookup yields CDR1 MGHRA and CDR2 YSYEKL. Here the CDR3 DNA reads TGCGCCAGCAGCCAAGGGTCCAGGCTGAACACTGAAGCTTTCTTT. Protein product: CASSQGSRLNTEAFF.

The CDR3 DNA sequence: TGTGCCAGCAGCTTATGGGGGCTCGACTATGGCTACACCTTC. Translating gives CASSLWGLDYGYTF. This chain connects TRBV7-3 to TRBJ1-2; D perhaps matches TRBD1 (6 bases). CDR1 is SGHTA and CDR2 is FQGTGA in the germline V gene. The V and J ends lost 2 bases and 3 bases respectively, with 10 bases between them. The CDR3 consists of 14 residues.

This chain's CDR3 is CASSTLPGGPNYGYTF. The CDR3, as DNA: TGTGCCAGCAGCACCTTGCCAGGGGGTCCTAACTATGGCTACACCTTC. The rearrangement joins TRBV27 to TRBJ1-2; 7 nucleotides agree with TRBD1. Looked up from germline, CDR1 is MNHEY and CDR2 is SMNVEV (reference sequence). The CDR3 runs to 16 residues. V gave up 6 bases and J gave up 0 bases; unmatched junction bases: 10.